Listed below are T cell receptor beta chains from one sample, sequenced in a study of Ad26.COV2.S vaccination and SARS-CoV-2 variants. This table comes from immunoSEQ multiplex PCR, and its TCRdb copy is limited to in-frame clones, with some not included. The sample records approximately 450,000 clones, approximately 90% being singletons. The sample was peripheral blood, taken in a trial of Ad26.COV2.S vaccine versus placebo. These TCRs come from a person between 18 and 65 years old who received the Ad26.COV2.S COVID-19 vaccine or a placebo. The CDR3 runs from the conserved cysteine through the conserved F or W. Fields, in order: V gene, J gene, D gene, clone size, CDR3 protein, CDR3 DNA. The D gene is left open where the match is weak. Clone size is not always given. Where it is, it says once, few, many or a class for expanded clones.

v_gene: TRBV5-4; j_gene: TRBJ2-1; d_gene: NA; abundance: few; CDR3aa: CASSLTANNEQFF; CDR3nt: TGTGCCAGCAGCTTGACAGCAAACAATGAGCAGTTCTTC
v_gene: TRBV19; j_gene: TRBJ2-5; d_gene: TRBD2; abundance: NA; CDR3aa: CASSMGDLAGALGTQYF; CDR3nt: TGTGCCAGTAGTATGGGGGATTTAGCGGGAGCTTTAGGGACCCAGTACTTC
v_gene: TRBV11-3; j_gene: TRBJ2-3; d_gene: TRBD2; abundance: NA; CDR3aa: CASSLGFGSGRTDTQYF; CDR3nt: TGTGCCAGCAGCTTAGGGTTCGGTAGCGGGAGGACAGATACGCAGTATTTT
v_gene: TRBV3-1/TRBV3-2; j_gene: TRBJ2-1; d_gene: TRBD1; abundance: NA; CDR3aa: CASNFFRDRGTDEQFF; CDR3nt: TGTGCCAGCAATTTCTTCCGGGACAGGGGGACCGATGAGCAGTTCTTC
v_gene: TRBV9; j_gene: TRBJ2-7; d_gene: TRBD1; abundance: NA; CDR3aa: CASSPGQGAYEQYF; CDR3nt: TGTGCCAGCAGCCCAGGACAGGGGGCCTACGAGCAGTACTTC
v_gene: TRBV9; j_gene: TRBJ1-3; d_gene: TRBD1; abundance: NA; CDR3aa: CASSRQGSGNTIYF; CDR3nt: TGTGCCAGCAGCAGACAGGGCTCCGGAAACACCATATATTTT
v_gene: TRBV6-6; j_gene: TRBJ1-4; d_gene: NA; abundance: NA; CDR3aa: CASSYRDNEKLFF; CDR3nt: TGTGCCAGCAGTTACAGGGATAATGAAAAACTGTTTTTT
v_gene: TRBV19; j_gene: TRBJ2-1; d_gene: TRBD2; abundance: NA; CDR3aa: CASSMTSGRKYNEQFF; CDR3nt: TGTGCCAGTAGTATGACTAGCGGGAGAAAATACAATGAGCAGTTCTTC
v_gene: TRBV7-2; j_gene: TRBJ1-2; d_gene: TRBD1; abundance: NA; CDR3aa: CASSLKTGRNYGYTF; CDR3nt: TGTGCCAGCAGCCTTAAGACAGGGCGAAACTATGGCTACACCTTC
v_gene: TRBV4-3; j_gene: TRBJ1-2; d_gene: NA; abundance: NA; CDR3aa: CASSQVDVPYGYTF; CDR3nt: TGCGCCAGCAGCCAAGTTGACGTACCCTATGGCTACACCTTC
v_gene: TRBV6-1; j_gene: TRBJ2-1; d_gene: NA; abundance: NA; CDR3aa: CASSEVARSYNEQFF; CDR3nt: TGTGCCAGCAGTGAGGTAGCGAGAAGCTACAATGAGCAGTTCTTC
v_gene: TRBV5-6; j_gene: TRBJ2-5; d_gene: NA; abundance: few; CDR3aa: CASSLAGETQYF; CDR3nt: TGTGCCAGCAGCTTGGCCGGAGAGACCCAGTACTTC
v_gene: TRBV2; j_gene: TRBJ2-1; d_gene: NA; abundance: NA; CDR3aa: CASNNEQFF; CDR3nt: TGTGCCAGCAATAATGAGCAGTTCTTC
v_gene: TRBV14; j_gene: TRBJ2-1; d_gene: TRBD2; abundance: NA; CDR3aa: CASSPLSSSGSRNEQFF; CDR3nt: TGTGCCAGCAGCCCCTTGTCCAGTAGCGGGAGTCGCAATGAGCAGTTCTTC
v_gene: TRBV9; j_gene: TRBJ2-1; d_gene: TRBD2; abundance: NA; CDR3aa: CASSVLSSGSNEQFF; CDR3nt: TGTGCCAGCAGCGTATTATCTAGCGGGAGCAATGAGCAGTTCTTC
v_gene: TRBV11-2; j_gene: TRBJ2-7; d_gene: TRBD2; abundance: NA; CDR3aa: CASSLGLAGTYEQYF; CDR3nt: TGTGCCAGCAGCTTAGGGCTAGCGGGAACCTACGAGCAGTACTTC